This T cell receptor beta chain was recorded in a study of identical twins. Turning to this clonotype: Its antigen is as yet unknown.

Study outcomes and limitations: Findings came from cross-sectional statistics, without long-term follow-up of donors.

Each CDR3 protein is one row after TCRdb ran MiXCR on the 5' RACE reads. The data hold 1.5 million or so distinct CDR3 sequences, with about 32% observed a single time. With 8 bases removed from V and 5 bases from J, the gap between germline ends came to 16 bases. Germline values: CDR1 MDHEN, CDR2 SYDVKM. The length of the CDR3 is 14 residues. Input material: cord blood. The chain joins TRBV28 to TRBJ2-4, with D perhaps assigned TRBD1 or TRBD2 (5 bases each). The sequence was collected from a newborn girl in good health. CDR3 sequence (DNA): TGTGCCAGCGGAACTCGACAGAGGGAAAACATTCAGTACTTC. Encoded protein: CASGTRQRENIQYF.